Included here is one TCR beta chain sequence, with context. These data belong to a study of blood T cell repertoires in COVID-19. Study-level information: COVID-19 samples from acute and convalescent phases originated in the United States, Italy and Spain. T cells, B-cell-depleted T cells, or PBMCs provided the cDNA or gDNA that served as material.

The CDR3 length is 14 residues. V lost 0 bases and J lost 8, with 13 bases in between. The germline CDR1 and CDR2 sequences are LNHDA and SQIVND (reference sequence). This table comes from immunoSEQ multiplex PCR, and its TCRdb copy is limited to in-frame clones, with some not included. The table lists under 250,000 clones, roughly 84% of them singletons. The chain combines TRBV19 with TRBJ1-2; D is unresolved. The sequence came from a man over 45 with active or convalescent COVID-19. The sample taken for sequencing was peripheral blood. CDR3 nucleotide sequence: TGTGCCAGTAGTATAGATCGGGTACGGGGAGGCTACACCTTC. Translating gives CASSIDRVRGGYTF. The whole variable domain, filled in from reference TRBV19 and TRBJ1-2, reads DGGITQSPKYLFRKEGQNVTLSCEQNLNHDAMYWYRQDPGQGLRLIYYSQIVNDFQKGDIAEGYSVSREKKESFPLTVTSAQKNPTAFYLCASSIDRVRGGYTFGSGTRLTVV.